Below, 4 T cell receptor beta chains from the same sample are listed, as sequenced in a study of vaccination and CD4 T cells after COVID-19. The Oncomine TCR Beta short-read assay generated sequence data from the DNA of cultured CD4+ T cells. One entry per CDR3 protein, called by TCRdb with MiXCR from the PCR reads. The table includes around 6,100 distinct CDR3 sequences, more than 45% detected once. Treatment reported: approximately nine-day PBMC culture with coronavirus spike peptide pools or control peptides (ViraFEST assay). The collection of CD4+ T cells from the unexposed donor took place before the COVID-19 pandemic (2011-2018). These receptors have no known antigen. The specimen was CD4+ T cells from blood, cultured in vitro. Every receptor here comes from a human donor in good health.

This clonotype was seen more than once but under ten times. The chain has TRBV20-1 and TRBJ2-5; possibly TRBD1 or TRBD2 for D (7 bases each). This CDR3 spans 11 amino acids. Trimming removed 8 bases from V and 5 bases from J, with 12 bases in between. CDR1 is DFQATT and CDR2 is SNEGSKA in the germline V gene (reference sequence). The CDR3 DNA follows: TGCAGTTTGGGAGGGGGCGAGACCCAGTACTTC. Translating it yields CSLGGGETQYF.

This clonotype turned up a few times. This chain uses TRBV27 with TRBJ2-3, with TRBD2 identical over 7 bases. The CDR3 loop spans 15 amino acids. Germline V CDR1 and CDR2: MNHEY, SMNVEV (reference sequence). The V segment lost 5 bases and the J segment 2 bases; nucleotides outside the gene matches: 7. CDR3 DNA: TGTGCCAGCAGTGGGCGGGGGACTTACACAGATACGCAGTATTTT. This encodes CASSGRGTYTDTQYF.

This sequence joins TRBV20-1 and TRBJ1-1, with 10 bases that match TRBD1. CDR3 length: 15 amino acids. Trimming at V came to 0 bases and at J to 9 bases, leaving 10 bases not matched to a gene. The germline V gene encodes CDR1 DFQATT and CDR2 SNEGSKA (reference sequence). The CDR3 is CSARDPRGTGDKAFF. DNA for the CDR3: TGCAGTGCTAGAGATCCGAGGGGGACAGGGGATAAAGCTTTCTTT.

V is TRBV19 and J is TRBJ2-3, with 9 positions matching TRBD1. The CDR3 is 15 amino acids. With V trimmed by 3 bases and J by 3 bases, 4 bases remained unmatched. Germline CDR1 reads LNHDA; CDR2 reads SQIVND (reference sequence). CDR3 bases: TGTGCCAGTAGTATCGCACAGGGGGCTACAGATACGCAGTATTTT. This translates into CASSIAQGATDTQYF.